A selection of T cell receptor beta chains follows, all from one sample in a study of CD8 T cells in ankylosing spondylitis. TCRdb ran MiXCR on the 5' RACE reads and lists one entry per CDR3 protein. Of some 200,000 distinct CDR3 sequences listed, 9.5% to 15% were seen once; the top ten hold more than 15%. Sequenced material: blood, either unsorted or a sorted T cell fraction (not recorded which). These TCRs come from a male donor with ankylosing spondylitis or in good health (not recorded which). Both conserved end residues are part of each CDR3. D genes are given only for firm matches. Not every row has a clone size; where given, it reads once, few, many or a size class.

D gene	V gene	clone size	J gene	CDR3 protein	CDR3 DNA
NA	TRBV12-3/TRBV12-4	many	TRBJ2-6	CASSLGQISGANVLTF	TGTGCCAGCAGTCTGGGGCAGATCTCTGGGGCCAACGTCCTGACTTTC
NA	TRBV4-1	NA	TRBJ2-7	CASSQLLPGAEEQYF	TGCGCCAGCAGCCAACTACTCCCGGGGGCTGAAGAGCAGTACTTC
NA	TRBV21-1	few	TRBJ2-3	CASSKDYVPAGESGRATQYF	TGTGCCAGCAGCAAAGACTATGTTCCGGCGGGGGAGTCAGGCAGGGCTACGCAGTATTTT
NA	TRBV29-1	NA	TRBJ2-2	CSVEMSDRDTGELFF	TGCAGCGTTGAAATGTCAGATCGAGACACCGGGGAGCTGTTTTTT
NA	TRBV30	NA	TRBJ2-2	CAWKGTGELFF	TGTGCCTGGAAGGGGACCGGGGAGCTGTTTTTT
TRBD2	TRBV4-1	many	TRBJ2-1	CASSQGGSGGPSYNEQFF	TGCGCCAGCAGCCAAGGGGGTAGCGGGGGACCGTCCTACAATGAGCAGTTCTTC
NA	TRBV20-1	few	TRBJ1-2	CSARGSWENYGYTF	TGCAGTGCTAGAGGGTCCTGGGAAAACTATGGCTACACCTTC
NA	TRBV29-1	few	TRBJ1-1	CSVEGGYTEAFF	TGCAGCGTTGAAGGGGGCTACACTGAAGCTTTCTTT
NA	TRBV4-1	few	TRBJ2-7	CASSQIGQGWNEQYF	TGCGCCAGCAGCCAAATTGGTCAGGGATGGAACGAGCAGTACTTC
TRBD1	TRBV7-9	NA	TRBJ2-7	CASSLGTDWEQYF	TGTGCCAGCAGCCTCGGGACAGACTGGGAGCAGTACTTC
NA	TRBV20-1	NA	TRBJ1-4	CSATTGPKLATNEKLFF	TGCAGTGCTACAACGGGGCCTAAACTCGCAACTAATGAAAAACTGTTTTTT
NA	TRBV10-3	NA	TRBJ2-3	CAISPGATRGRDTQYF	TGTGCCATCAGCCCCGGGGCGACTAGGGGGAGAGATACGCAGTATTTT